A selection of T cell receptor beta chains follows, all from one sample in a study of blood T cell repertoires in COVID-19. The assay was immunoSEQ multiplex PCR, and TCRdb's table has in-frame clones only and misses some. The profile covers tens of thousands of clones, with about 84% appearing a single time and about 26% taken by the ten largest. The sample comprised peripheral blood. The receptors here all came from a woman of 80 years or more with acute or convalescent COVID-19. CDR3s include the opening cysteine and the closing phenylalanine or tryptophan. Each record gives: CDR3 DNA, CDR3 protein, J gene, clone size, D gene, V gene. The D gene is left open where the match is weak. Size tells how often a clone was seen (once, few, many) or the class of an expanded clone, and some rows leave it out.

CDR3nt: TGCGCCAGCACCCCCGACAGGGTCCCCGGGGAGCTGTTTTTT; CDR3aa: CASTPDRVPGELFF; j_gene: TRBJ2-2; abundance: .; d_gene: TRBD1; v_gene: TRBV5-1
CDR3nt: TGTGCCAGCAGTCGCCGGACTAGCGGGGGGACTAGCACAGATACGCAGTATTTT; CDR3aa: CASSRRTSGGTSTDTQYF; j_gene: TRBJ2-3; abundance: .; d_gene: TRBD2; v_gene: TRBV6-6
CDR3nt: TGTGCCAGCAGTGAAGGAGTCGTCTCCGCACCCCTCCACTTT; CDR3aa: CASSEGVVSAPLHF; j_gene: TRBJ1-6; abundance: .; d_gene: .; v_gene: TRBV2
CDR3nt: TGTGCCAGTAGTACGGGGGGCGGTGGGACGGGGGAGCTGTTTTTT; CDR3aa: CASSTGGGGTGELFF; j_gene: TRBJ2-2; abundance: .; d_gene: .; v_gene: TRBV19
CDR3nt: TGTGCCAGCAGAGGAAAAAGGACTAGCGCCCCCTACGAGCAGTACTTC; CDR3aa: CASRGKRTSAPYEQYF; j_gene: TRBJ2-7; abundance: .; d_gene: TRBD2; v_gene: TRBV28
CDR3nt: TGTGCCAGCAGTGACAGGGATTTGGATGGCTACACCTTC; CDR3aa: CASSDRDLDGYTF; j_gene: TRBJ1-2; abundance: .; d_gene: .; v_gene: TRBV2
CDR3nt: TGTGCCAGCAGTCCACTAGCGGGGGGCCACTACAATGAGCAGTTCTTC; CDR3aa: CASSPLAGGHYNEQFF; j_gene: TRBJ2-1; abundance: .; d_gene: TRBD2; v_gene: TRBV11-3
CDR3nt: TGTGCCAGCAGCGTAGAAGGGACAGGGCAATACGAGCAGTACTTC; CDR3aa: CASSVEGTGQYEQYF; j_gene: TRBJ2-7; abundance: .; d_gene: TRBD1; v_gene: TRBV9
CDR3nt: TGTGCCAGCAGTACGGGTACGCCCCAGCATTTT; CDR3aa: CASSTGTPQHF; j_gene: TRBJ1-5; abundance: .; d_gene: .; v_gene: TRBV6-5
CDR3nt: TGCGCCAGCAGCTTGGGGCAGGGAAGCAATCAGCCCCAGCATTTT; CDR3aa: CASSLGQGSNQPQHF; j_gene: TRBJ1-5; abundance: once; d_gene: .; v_gene: TRBV5-1
CDR3nt: TGTGCCAGCAGTTTACCGGGAACTAATGAAAAACTGTTTTTT; CDR3aa: CASSLPGTNEKLFF; j_gene: TRBJ1-4; abundance: few; d_gene: .; v_gene: TRBV28
CDR3nt: TGTGCCAGCAGAAGGGACAGGAGCACAGATACGCAGTATTTT; CDR3aa: CASRRDRSTDTQYF; j_gene: TRBJ2-3; abundance: .; d_gene: TRBD1; v_gene: TRBV2
CDR3nt: TGTGCCAGCAGTTTATCTGACAGGGGCGGCACAGATACGCAGTATTTT; CDR3aa: CASSLSDRGGTDTQYF; j_gene: TRBJ2-3; abundance: .; d_gene: TRBD1; v_gene: TRBV27
CDR3nt: TGTGCCAGCAGCGTTGGGGGCGACAATTCACCCCTCCACTTT; CDR3aa: CASSVGGDNSPLHF; j_gene: TRBJ1-6; abundance: .; d_gene: .; v_gene: TRBV9
CDR3nt: TGCGCCAGCAGCCAAGAAGGACAGGGCCAAGAGACCCAGTACTTC; CDR3aa: CASSQEGQGQETQYF; j_gene: TRBJ2-5; abundance: .; d_gene: TRBD1; v_gene: TRBV4-1
CDR3nt: TGTGCCAGCAGTTCTGAACAGGGTGTTAGACAGCCCCAGCATTTT; CDR3aa: CASSSEQGVRQPQHF; j_gene: TRBJ1-5; abundance: .; d_gene: .; v_gene: TRBV2
CDR3nt: TGCGCCAGCAGCGCACTGACTAGCGGGATCTACAATGAGCAGTTCTTC; CDR3aa: CASSALTSGIYNEQFF; j_gene: TRBJ2-1; abundance: .; d_gene: TRBD2; v_gene: TRBV5-1
CDR3nt: TGTGCCAGTAGTAAGACAGGGATGAACACTGAAGCTTTCTTT; CDR3aa: CASSKTGMNTEAFF; j_gene: TRBJ1-1; abundance: .; d_gene: TRBD1; v_gene: TRBV19
CDR3nt: TGTGCCAGCAGCTTCAGGGCTCTAAGCTCCTACAATGAGCAGTTCTTC; CDR3aa: CASSFRALSSYNEQFF; j_gene: TRBJ2-1; abundance: .; d_gene: .; v_gene: TRBV5-6
CDR3nt: TGCAGTGCTAGTTACCAGGGGGCTGACTATGGCTACACCTTC; CDR3aa: CSASYQGADYGYTF; j_gene: TRBJ1-2; abundance: .; d_gene: TRBD1; v_gene: TRBV20-1
CDR3nt: TGTGCCAGCAGGCGGGACAGGGGTTCACCCCTCCACTTT; CDR3aa: CASRRDRGSPLHF; j_gene: TRBJ1-6; abundance: .; d_gene: TRBD1; v_gene: TRBV5-6
CDR3nt: TGTGCCAGCACCCGGACAGGGGGTGGAGAGACCCAGTACTTC; CDR3aa: CASTRTGGGETQYF; j_gene: TRBJ2-5; abundance: .; d_gene: TRBD1; v_gene: TRBV6-6
CDR3nt: TGTGCCAGCAGCTTGAACGTGCGACAGGATTACTACGAGCAGTACTTC; CDR3aa: CASSLNVRQDYYEQYF; j_gene: TRBJ2-7; abundance: few; d_gene: .; v_gene: TRBV5-6
CDR3nt: TGTGCCAGCAGCCACCTAAGAAACAATGAGCAGTTCTTC; CDR3aa: CASSHLRNNEQFF; j_gene: TRBJ2-1; abundance: .; d_gene: .; v_gene: TRBV3-1/TRBV3-2
CDR3nt: TGTGCCATCAGTGAGTCGGCCGGGACTATGTCCTTAAGCTACAATGAGCAGTTCTTC; CDR3aa: CAISESAGTMSLSYNEQFF; j_gene: TRBJ2-1; abundance: .; d_gene: TRBD2; v_gene: TRBV10-3
CDR3nt: TGTGCCTGGAGTGTAGGGGTCGACGTTGGCTACACCTTC; CDR3aa: CAWSVGVDVGYTF; j_gene: TRBJ1-2; abundance: .; d_gene: .; v_gene: TRBV30
CDR3nt: TGTGCCAGCAGCCACGAGACACCTCGCTATCAGCCCCAGCATTTT; CDR3aa: CASSHETPRYQPQHF; j_gene: TRBJ1-5; abundance: .; d_gene: .; v_gene: TRBV21-1